Listed here are 31 T cell receptor beta chains from one sample, sequenced in a study of blood T cell repertoires in COVID-19. Assay used: immunoSEQ multiplex PCR; TCRdb lists only in-frame clones, some missing. Here the sample spans 350,000 to 450,000 clones, approximately 90% being singletons. Sequenced sample: peripheral blood. These receptor sequences come from a woman in her thirties or forties with COVID-19, enrolled during active disease.

The rearrangement joins TRBV29-1 to TRBJ1-1; the D gene is possibly TRBD1 (6 bases). Germline-derived CDR1 and CDR2 are SQVTM and ANQGSEA. The V end lost 3 bases, the J end lost 3 bases, and 20 bases lay between the germline ends. This CDR3 region has 16 residues. CDR3 nucleotide sequence: TGCAGCGTTGAGTTATGGGGGCAGGCGGGGGACACTGAAGCTTTCTTT. Protein sequence: CSVELWGQAGDTEAFF. The entire variable domain, with the rest obtained from reference TRBV29-1 and TRBJ1-1, is as follows: SAVISQKPSRDICQRGTSLTIQCQVDSQVTMMFWYRQQPGQSLTLIATANQGSEATYESGFVIDKFPISRPNLTFSTLTVSNMSPEDSSIYLCSVELWGQAGDTEAFFGQGTRLTVV.

CDR3: CASSLLTSGRRSYEQYF. In DNA form, the CDR3 reads TGTGCCAGCAGCCTTTTGACTAGCGGCAGACGCTCCTACGAGCAGTACTTC. This chain connects TRBV3-1 (or the pseudogene TRBV3-2) to TRBJ2-7, with 9 bases matching TRBD2. The CDR3 has 17 residues. CDR1 and CDR2 from the germline V gene are LGHDT and YNNKEL (reference sequence). V shed 4 bases and J 0 bases; nucleotides not matched to a gene: 10.

The chain employs TRBV19 and TRBJ1-1; D is undetermined. The CDR3 covers 15 residues. V was clipped by 7 bases and J by 0 bases, with 15 bases between them. Germline V lookup: CDR1 LNHDA, CDR2 SQIVND (reference sequence). The chain's CDR3 is CASNGEGRVNTEAFF. The CDR3 DNA sequence: TGTGCCAGTAACGGGGAAGGACGGGTGAACACTGAAGCTTTCTTT.

This chain uses TRBV12-5 with TRBJ2-5; 10 bases align to TRBD2. Losses at the gene ends were 5 bases for V and 5 bases for J; bases not matched to a gene: 5. The CDR3 loop spans 14 amino acids. Germline V lookup: CDR1 LGHNT, CDR2 FRNRAP. CDR3 region: CASGLAGVEETQYF. CDR3 sequence (DNA): TGTGCTAGTGGTCTAGCGGGGGTGGAGGAGACCCAGTACTTC. The complete variable domain, with remaining parts taken from reference TRBV12-5 and TRBJ2-5, reads DARVTQTPRHKVTEMGQEVTMRCQPILGHNTVFWYRQTMMQGLELLAYFRNRAPLDDSGMPKDRFSAEMPDATLATLKIQPSEPRDSAVYFCASGLAGVEETQYFGPGTRLLVL.

The rearrangement uses TRBV3-1 (or the pseudogene TRBV3-2) and TRBJ2-5, with D perhaps matching TRBD2 (5 bases). The germline V and J ends were trimmed by 2 bases and 2 bases, with 18 bases remaining between them. This CDR3 has 17 residues. Germline CDR1 and CDR2: LGHDT and YNNKEL (reference sequence). The CDR3 coding sequence is TGTGCCAGCAGCCAACCCCGCGAAACCCGAGGGCAAGAGACCCAGTACTTC. This gives the protein CASSQPRETRGQETQYF.

A single count supports this clone. The chain recombines TRBV7-9 with TRBJ2-7, with unresolved D. In germline, CDR1 is SEHNR, CDR2 FQNEAQ (reference sequence). Trimming took 3 bases from V and 2 from J, leaving 8 bases between them. This CDR3 has 13 amino acids. The CDR3 sequence: CASSFDLTYEQYF. The CDR3 DNA is TGTGCCAGCAGCTTTGACTTGACCTACGAGCAGTACTTC.

This chain links TRBV28 with TRBJ2-1, with TRBD1 matching 7 bases. J lost 7 bases, V lost 2 bases, and 8 bases had no gene match. The CDR3 runs 15 residues. CDR1 MDHEN and CDR2 SYDVKM come from the germline V gene. The CDR3 DNA sequence: TGTGCCAGCAGTTTACCACAGGGGCTCGGAAATGAGCAGTTCTTC. It yields the protein CASSLPQGLGNEQFF.

The rearrangement uses TRBV25-1 and TRBJ2-7; the match to TRBD1 covers 9 bases. The CDR3 consists of 13 residues. V lost 11 bases to trimming and J lost 1 base; unmatched junction nucleotides: 6. The germline V gene has CDR1 MGHDK and CDR2 SYGVNS. CDR3: CAGQGQGSYEQYF. As DNA, the CDR3 is TGTGCCGGCCAGGGACAGGGTTCCTACGAGCAGTACTTC.

This chain joins TRBV30 and TRBJ1-2; TRBD1 matches at 7 bases. After removal of 6 bases from V and 4 bases from J, the junction contained 8 bases not matched to a gene. The CDR3 consists of 13 residues. CDR1 and CDR2 (germline): GTSNPN, SVGIG (reference sequence). For the CDR3, the DNA is TGTGCCTGCCGGACAGGCAACCTCTATGGCTACACCTTC. It specifies CACRTGNLYGYTF. Filled out from reference TRBV30 and TRBJ1-2, the complete variable domain reads SQTIHQWPATLVQPVGSPLSLECTVEGTSNPNLYWYRQAAGRGLQLLFYSVGIGQISSEVPQNLSASRPQDRQFILSSKKLLLSDSGFYLCACRTGNLYGYTFGSGTRLTVV.

V usage is TRBV6-2 or TRBV6-3 and J usage is TRBJ1-2; TRBD1 might be the D (6 bases). CDR3 size: 14 residues. The ends were cut back, 1 base at V and 8 bases at J, with 14 bases in the middle. Germline CDR1 and CDR2: MNHEY and SVGEGT. Here the CDR3 DNA reads TGTGCCAGCAGTTACTGGGGGCGAGCAGGCGGCTACACCTTC. This gives the protein CASSYWGRAGGYTF.

The rearrangement joins TRBV4-3 to TRBJ1-4; unclear D gene. There are 13 residues in the CDR3. V lost 0 bases and J lost 8, with 7 bases in between. From germline, CDR1 is LGHNA and CDR2 YSLEER. The CDR3: CASSQDLEEKLFF. The CDR3 DNA reads as TGCGCCAGCAGCCAAGATTTAGAGGAAAAACTGTTTTTT.

A single count supports this clone. V and J are TRBV7-3 and TRBJ2-3; 7 bases align to TRBD2. Germline assignment: CDR1 SGHTA and CDR2 FQGTGA. The length of the CDR3 is 20 residues. Losses at the gene ends were 1 base for V and 2 bases for J; bases not matched to a gene: 18. The CDR3 sequence: CASSLKESRGTTPNTDTQYF. The DNA for the CDR3 is TGTGCCAGCAGCTTAAAGGAGAGTCGGGGGACTACCCCTAACACAGATACGCAGTATTTT.

The V gene is TRBV7-9, the J gene TRBJ2-7; a weak D match, TRBD2 (5 bases). V was trimmed by 5 bases and J by 5 bases, leaving 13 bases between them. CDR3 length equals 13 residues. From germline, CDR1 is SEHNR and CDR2 FQNEAQ (reference sequence). CDR3 sequence (DNA): TGTGCCAGCAGCCCCCGGGGTAGCGACGAGCAGTACTTC. Residues: CASSPRGSDEQYF.

This rearrangement joins TRBV5-1 to TRBJ1-1; TRBD1 might be the D (5 bases). The CDR3 sequence is 14 residues long. The germline V gene encodes CDR1 SGHRS and CDR2 YFSETQ. V lost 6 bases and J lost 0, with 12 bases in between. The CDR3 region has the DNA TGCGCCAGCAATTTACAGGACATGAACACTGAAGCTTTCTTT. Translated: CASNLQDMNTEAFF.

There are a few counts of this clone. The CDR3 loop reads CASSSSQSGNYGYTF. The CDR3 region has the DNA TGCGCCAGCAGCTCCTCCCAGTCAGGGAACTATGGCTACACCTTC. The rearrangement joins TRBV5-1 to TRBJ1-2, with a weak D call TRBD1 (5 bases). Per the germline V gene, CDR1 is SGHRS and CDR2 is YFSETQ. The CDR3 extends over 15 amino acids. The germline V and J ends were trimmed by 3 bases and 2 bases, with 14 bases remaining between them. The whole variable domain, remainder taken from reference TRBV5-1 and TRBJ1-2, is KAGVTQTPRYLIKTRGQQVTLSCSPISGHRSVSWYQQTPGQGLQFLFEYFSETQRNKGNFPGRFSGRQFSNSRSEMNVSTLELGDSALYLCASSSSQSGNYGYTFGSGTRLTVV.

The rearrangement joins TRBV28 to TRBJ2-2; possibly TRBD2 for D (5 bases). Germline assignment: CDR1 MDHEN and CDR2 SYDVKM. This CDR3 contains 15 residues. The V and J ends lost 4 bases and 8 bases respectively, with 17 bases between them. CDR3 coding DNA: TGTGCCAGCAGTTACGGCGAATTCGGGATGGGGGAGCTGTTTTTT. Protein: CASSYGEFGMGELFF.

The chain is built from TRBV11-2 and TRBJ1-3, with D unresolved. Trimming removed 6 bases from V and 0 bases from J, with 12 bases in between. The CDR3 spans 15 residues. From germline, CDR1 is SGHAT and CDR2 FQNNGV. The chain's CDR3 is CASRLDVSSGNTIYF. CDR3 nucleotides: TGTGCCAGCAGACTAGACGTATCCTCTGGAAACACCATATATTTT.

The rearrangement links TRBV5-1 to TRBJ2-7, with 7 bases that match TRBD1. Germline CDR1 is SGHRS and CDR2 is YFSETQ. The CDR3 length is 12 residues. With V trimmed by 0 bases and J by 6 bases, 0 bases remained unmatched. This CDR3 reads CASSLAGGEQYF. DNA for the CDR3: TGCGCCAGCAGCTTGGCAGGGGGCGAGCAGTACTTC.

This chain joins TRBV25-1 and TRBJ2-7; D gene uncertain. Germline V gene data show CDR1 as MGHDK and CDR2 as SYGVNS. Deletions cut 4 bases from V and 4 bases from J, with 5 bases between. The CDR3 loop spans 11 amino acids. CDR3 in DNA: TGTGCCAGCAGTGTGACATACGAGCAGTACTTC. Protein product: CASSVTYEQYF.

The chain uses TRBV18 and TRBJ1-4; a weak D match, TRBD1 (5 bases). The CDR3 is made up of 14 amino acids. V gave up 5 bases and J gave up 7 bases, with 14 bases separating them. Germline CDR1 reads KGHSH; CDR2 reads LQKENI. In nucleotides, the CDR3 is TGTGCCAGCTCATCAGGGCAGGGCGGTGAAAAACTGTTTTTT. This translates into CASSSGQGGEKLFF.

This chain joins TRBV30 and TRBJ1-5; maybe TRBD1 (6 bases). The CDR3 spans 15 residues. The V end was cut by 2 bases, the J end by 0 bases, with 11 bases between. CDR1 GTSNPN and CDR2 SVGIG come from the germline V gene (reference sequence). CDR3 coding DNA: TGTGCCTGGAGTCCCCAGGGGTATAGCAATCAGCCCCAGCATTTT. It is translated as CAWSPQGYSNQPQHF.

The V and J genes are TRBV12-5 and TRBJ2-2; D remains ambiguous. The CDR3 loop spans 13 amino acids. Germline-derived CDR1 and CDR2 are LGHNT and FRNRAP. Trimming left V 0 bases short and J 7 bases short, with 6 bases between. The CDR3 loop is CASGLVSNGELFF. As DNA, the CDR3 is TGTGCTAGTGGTTTGGTGAGTAACGGGGAGCTGTTTTTT.

CDR3: CASSDRWYEKLFF. The CDR3, as DNA: TGTGCCAGCAGCGACAGGTGGTATGAAAAACTGTTTTTT. This sequence joins TRBV28 and TRBJ1-4; D is possibly TRBD1 (6 bases). This CDR3 is built from 13 residues. From germline, CDR1 is MDHEN and CDR2 SYDVKM. Trimming removed 6 bases at V and 6 bases at J, with 11 bases between.

This chain joins TRBV4-3 and TRBJ1-1, with 8 nucleotides matching TRBD1. The CDR3 spans 14 residues. Trimming took 2 bases from V and 1 from J; bases not matched to a gene: 0. Germline V gene data show CDR1 as LGHNA and CDR2 as YSLEER. CDR3 residues: CASSQQGANTEAFF. CDR3 DNA sequence: TGCGCCAGCAGCCAACAGGGGGCGAACACTGAAGCTTTCTTT.

The rearrangement joins TRBV29-1 to TRBJ1-1, with 9 positions matching TRBD1. Germline loops: CDR1 SQVTM, CDR2 ANQGSEA. The CDR3 is 15 amino acids. After removal of 6 bases from V and 5 bases from J, the junction contained 13 bases not matched to a gene. The CDR3: CSVASYPTGGTEAFF. The CDR3 DNA follows: TGCAGCGTCGCATCATACCCGACAGGGGGGACTGAAGCTTTCTTT.

This chain joins TRBV12-3 or TRBV12-4 and TRBJ1-1, with D unclear. The CDR3 has 13 residues. V was pared by 1 base and J by 0 bases, with 3 bases between. DNA for the CDR3: TGTGCCAGCAGTTTAGACATGAACACTGAAGCTTTCTTT. Translating gives CASSLDMNTEAFF.

This chain links TRBV2 with TRBJ1-5; D uncertain. Trimming cost V 6 bases and J 13 bases, with 13 bases left between them. Per the germline V gene, CDR1 is SNHLY and CDR2 is FYNNEI. CDR3 size: 11 residues. As DNA, the CDR3 is TGTGCCAGCAGCTCCATGATGGAGCAGCATTTT. This translates into CASSSMMEQHF.

The chain recombines TRBV3-1 (or the pseudogene TRBV3-2) with TRBJ1-1; D uncertain. V was trimmed by 1 base and J by 6 bases, leaving 12 bases between them. This CDR3 contains 14 residues. Germline V gene sequence: CDR1 LGHDT, CDR2 YNNKEL (reference sequence). The CDR3 region is CASSQVTGSAEAFF. The CDR3 DNA reads TGTGCCAGCAGCCAAGTTACGGGGTCGGCTGAAGCTTTCTTT.

The V call is TRBV5-1, the J call TRBJ2-7; weak D call: TRBD1 (6 bases). The V end was cut by 2 bases, the J end by 5 bases, with 17 bases between. The V gene's germline CDR1 is SGHRS and CDR2 YFSETQ. This CDR3 is 15 amino acids long. The DNA for the CDR3 is TGCGCCAGCAGCTTAACAGGGTATTTCGACGACGAGCAGTACTTC. It specifies CASSLTGYFDDEQYF.

Only a few counts were recorded for this clone. The chain combines TRBV7-2 with TRBJ2-5; 12 positions match TRBD2. The V segment lost 6 bases and the J segment 2 bases; nucleotides outside the gene matches: 7. The germline V gene has CDR1 SGHTA and CDR2 FQGNSA. The CDR3 covers 16 residues. CDR3 in DNA: TGTGCCAGCAGATCACTAGCGGGGGGATTACAAGAGACCCAGTACTTC. Translating gives CASRSLAGGLQETQYF.

This chain connects TRBV19 to TRBJ1-1; 9 nucleotides match TRBD1. Germline CDR1 reads LNHDA; CDR2 reads SQIVND (reference sequence). J lost 5 bases, V lost 3 bases, and 7 bases had no gene match. The CDR3 totals 15 residues. The CDR3 sequence: CASSIGDRVATEAFF. The CDR3 DNA is TGTGCCAGTAGTATTGGGGACAGGGTGGCTACTGAAGCTTTCTTT.